The 8 T cell receptor beta chains in this list originate from one sample, sequenced in a study of blood T cell repertoires in COVID-19. Clones were read by immunoSEQ multiplex PCR, and TCRdb kept only the in-frame ones, dropping some. The profile shows about 60,000 clones, approximately 80% of them singletons. The source material was peripheral blood. These receptors originate from a man aged 55 to 70 with acute or convalescent COVID-19.

This clone was detected only once. The V call is TRBV27, the J call TRBJ2-2; possible D gene TRBD1, 6 bases. The CDR3 length is 15 residues. Germline CDR1 MNHEY, CDR2 SMNVEV (reference sequence). V was trimmed by 8 bases and J by 4 bases, leaving 17 bases between them. CDR3: CASAIQGIGTGELFF. In DNA, the CDR3 is TGTGCCAGCGCTATTCAGGGGATTGGCACCGGGGAGCTGTTTTTT.

This chain links TRBV14 with TRBJ1-2, with 8 nucleotides matching TRBD1. Germline trimming cut 4 bases from V and 0 bases from J; bases unmatched to any gene: 4. Germline V lookup: CDR1 SGHDN, CDR2 FVKESK. The CDR3 loop spans 15 amino acids. The CDR3 coding sequence is TGTGCCAGCAGCCTCACAGGGGGTCCTAACTATGGCTACACCTTC. It specifies CASSLTGGPNYGYTF.

This chain links TRBV11-2 with TRBJ2-5; 9 nucleotides match TRBD1. Germline CDR1 and CDR2: SGHAT and FQNNGV. With V trimmed by 3 bases and J by 5 bases, 13 bases remained unmatched. CDR3 size: 17 residues. Here the CDR3 reads CASSFSSSGTGTETQYF. The CDR3 DNA sequence: TGTGCCAGCAGCTTTAGTTCGTCCGGGACAGGGACGGAGACCCAGTACTTC.

The genes are TRBV7-2 and TRBJ2-7, with TRBD2 as a possible D gene (6 bases). The V end was cut by 5 bases, the J end by 6 bases, with 17 bases between. This CDR3 contains 14 residues. Germline V gene lookup returns CDR1 SGHTA and CDR2 FQGNSA. CDR3 coding DNA: TGTGCCAGCAGCCCACGGTGGGAGGTGCGCGAGCAGTACTTC. Translation: CASSPRWEVREQYF. Full variable domain (rest looked up from reference TRBV7-2 and TRBJ2-7): GAGVSQSPSNKVTEKGKDVELRCDPISGHTALYWYRQSLGQGLEFLIYFQGNSAPDKSGLPSDRFSAERTGGSVSTLTIQRTQQEDSAVYLCASSPRWEVREQYFGPGTRLTVT.

The chain employs TRBV5-4 and TRBJ1-2; a weak D match, TRBD1 (5 bases). Trimming shortened V by 4 bases and J by 2 bases, and 12 bases separated the two germline ends. Germline V CDR1 and CDR2: SGHNT, YYREEE (reference sequence). This CDR3 region has 14 residues. The CDR3 DNA follows: TGTGCCAGCAGCCGGGCGGGGGAGAACTATGGCTACACCTTC. Protein: CASSRAGENYGYTF. The full variable domain, with the rest looked up from reference TRBV5-4 and TRBJ1-2, is ETGVTQSPTHLIKTRGQQVTLRCSSQSGHNTVSWYQQALGQGPQFIFQYYREEENGRGNFPPRFSGLQFPNYSSELNVNALELDDSALYLCASSRAGENYGYTFGSGTRLTVV.

This rearrangement joins TRBV15 to TRBJ1-6; 11 positions agree with TRBD1. V shed 3 bases and J 10 bases; nucleotides not matched to a gene: 2. Germline values: CDR1 LNHNV, CDR2 YYDKDF (reference sequence). This CDR3 is 14 amino acids long. The CDR3 DNA sequence: TGTGCCACCAGCAGGGGACAGGGGGTCTCACCCCTCCACTTT. Translation: CATSRGQGVSPLHF.

The V gene is TRBV12-3 or TRBV12-4, the J gene TRBJ2-3; 7 bases are a match to TRBD2. This CDR3 contains 13 residues. Unmatched junction bases numbered 2, after V lost 2 bases and J lost 6 bases. CDR3 sequence reads: CASSLYSGDTQYF. The CDR3 region has the DNA TGTGCCAGCAGTTTATATAGCGGGGATACGCAGTATTTT.

This chain joins TRBV6-5 and TRBJ2-1; 7 nucleotides match TRBD1. CDR3 size: 13 residues. V gave up 10 bases and J gave up 4 bases; unmatched junction bases: 7. Looked up from germline, CDR1 is MNHEY and CDR2 is SVGAGI. The CDR3 sequence: CAIRDSKYNEQFF. CDR3 nucleotide sequence: TGTGCCATCCGGGACAGCAAATACAATGAGCAGTTCTTC.